The clone carrying this T cell receptor (beta chain) was observed a few times. It was with 60 Vbeta and 13 Jbeta primers that the PCR ran. Assay: immunoSEQ multiplex PCR; the TCRdb copy retains only in-frame clones and omits some. Of about 55,000 clones detected, 75% to 80% appear once; the ten largest clones hold approximately 1.4%. CDR3 length equals 14 residues. CDR1 is MNHEY, CDR2 SVGAGI, per germline. V was shortened by 7 bases and J by 2 bases, with 9 bases between the two germline ends. The data stem from a study of cytomegalovirus exposure and HLA in healthy donors. V and J are TRBV6-5 and TRBJ2-6; perhaps TRBD1 as D (6 bases). The sequence was collected from a female donor in good health and CMV-seronegative. The sequenced material came from PBMCs. The CDR3 DNA reads as TGTGCCAGCACTCCAGGGGCTGGGGCCAACGTCCTGACTTTC. Its protein is CASTPGAGANVLTF.